The 18 T cell receptor beta chains below come from one sample, sequenced in a study of blood T cell repertoires in COVID-19 (dated by TCRdb to between 2020 and 2021). Libraries were built with the immunoSEQ multiplex PCR assay. Entries here come from immuneACCESS through TCRdb and include only in-frame sequences with V and J called. Some clones fail to appear in such tables; in the studies checked, an unresolved V gene covers under half of the shortfall, and the cause of the remainder is unknown. The sample table shows about 210,000 clones, and around 83% are seen once. Under 3% of the sample is taken by the ten largest. What was sequenced was peripheral blood. The receptors were gathered from a man aged 50-59 years with active or convalescent COVID-19.

The CDR3 loop reads CAIRDRPGGTEAFF. CDR3 coding DNA: TGTGCCATCAGGGACAGGCCAGGTGGGACTGAAGCTTTCTTT. The chain combines TRBV10-3 with TRBJ1-1; 7 nucleotides line up with TRBD1. The CDR3 length is 14 residues. The trim removed 6 bases at V and 5 bases at J, leaving 9 bases unmatched. The germline V gene encodes CDR1 ENHRY and CDR2 SYGVKD.

This chain joins TRBV28 and TRBJ2-1, with D possibly being TRBD2 (5 bases). The ends were cut back, 6 bases at V and 9 bases at J, with 6 bases in the middle. The CDR3 has 10 residues. CDR1 and CDR2 from the germline V gene are MDHEN and SYDVKM. This CDR3 is CASSGIEQFF. The CDR3 bases are TGTGCCAGCAGCGGGATTGAGCAGTTCTTC.

This clone has more than one count but fewer than ten. V is TRBV2 and J is TRBJ1-1; a weak D match, TRBD1 (6 bases). The CDR3 runs 16 residues. Trimming removed 4 bases at V and 0 bases at J, with 15 bases between. The V gene's germline CDR1 is SNHLY and CDR2 FYNNEI. CDR3 in DNA: TGTGCCAGCAGTGTGCCAGGGACACCGATGAACACTGAAGCTTTCTTT. Translating it yields CASSVPGTPMNTEAFF.

This clone has a single count. The rearrangement joins TRBV18 to TRBJ2-1; a weak D match, TRBD2 (6 bases). Trimming removed 6 bases from V and 8 bases from J, with 20 bases in between. Germline loops: CDR1 KGHSH, CDR2 LQKENI. CDR3 length: 15 residues. The CDR3 DNA reads TGTGCCAGCTCGGGGAGCGGGTCCCCACAATATGAGCAGTTCTTC. It is translated as CASSGSGSPQYEQFF.

The chain uses TRBV6-5 and TRBJ1-1; D possibly corresponds to TRBD1 (5 bases). The CDR3 spans 13 residues. V gave up 2 bases and J gave up 1 base, with 5 bases separating them. Germline V gene sequence: CDR1 MNHEY, CDR2 SVGAGI. CDR3 DNA: TGTGCCAGCAGTTACACAGGGAACACTGAAGCTTTCTTT. Amino acid sequence: CASSYTGNTEAFF.

The CDR3 DNA sequence: TGTGCCAGCAGCAGGGGCCCGGACAGTCAGACTGATGAGCAGTTCTTC. This sequence encodes CASSRGPDSQTDEQFF. This sequence joins TRBV11-2 and TRBJ2-1; D may be TRBD1 (6 bases). Germline assignment: CDR1 SGHAT and CDR2 FQNNGV. The CDR3 sequence is 16 residues long. Trimming took off 5 bases at V and 8 bases at J, with 22 bases between the two ends.

The chain combines TRBV23-1 with TRBJ1-6; 9 bases are a match to TRBD1. TRBV23-1 is noted as an ORF with a role that remains uncertain. The CDR3 has 17 residues. The trim removed 0 bases at V and 6 bases at J, leaving 6 bases unmatched. CDR3 sequence: CASSQSGQGRGNSPLHF. The DNA for the CDR3 is TGCGCCAGCAGTCAATCGGGACAGGGAAGGGGTAATTCACCCCTCCACTTT.

V usage is TRBV6-6 and J usage is TRBJ1-1; 7 nucleotides align to TRBD1. CDR3 length: 15 residues. V lost 9 bases to trimming and J lost 0 bases; unmatched junction nucleotides: 10. Germline values: CDR1 MNHNY, CDR2 SVGAGI (reference sequence). This chain's CDR3 is CASMGQSIMNTEAFF. The CDR3 nucleotides are TGTGCCAGTATGGGACAGTCCATAATGAACACTGAAGCTTTCTTT.

CDR3 DNA: TGCGCCAGCAGCCAATCGAGCGTGCTCGCGAACACCGGGGAGCTGTTTTTT. Amino acid sequence: CASSQSSVLANTGELFF. This sequence joins TRBV4-1 and TRBJ2-2; D ambiguous. Germline values: CDR1 MGHRA, CDR2 YSYEKL. The CDR3 consists of 17 residues. V was shortened by 2 bases and J by 0 bases, with 13 bases between the two germline ends.

The rearrangement joins TRBV29-1 to TRBJ2-5, with D possibly matching TRBD1 (6 bases). V lost 4 bases, J lost 0 bases, and 18 bases lay in between. Germline V lookup: CDR1 SQVTM, CDR2 ANQGSEA. CDR3 size: 16 residues. CDR3 sequence (DNA): TGCAGCGTTGGACCCGGGACACTGAGTTACCAAGAGACCCAGTACTTC. Its protein is CSVGPGTLSYQETQYF.

The chain combines TRBV2 with TRBJ2-7; possible D gene TRBD1, 6 bases. The CDR3 extends over 12 amino acids. V lost 6 bases, J lost 3 bases, and 9 bases lay in between. Germline CDR1 is SNHLY and CDR2 is FYNNEI. CDR3: CASSGQHYEQYF. The CDR3 DNA reads TGTGCCAGCAGCGGACAGCACTACGAGCAGTACTTC.

The rearrangement joins TRBV28 to TRBJ1-5; 9 positions agree with TRBD1. Trimming took 9 bases from V and 8 from J; bases not matched to a gene: 14. CDR3 size: 15 residues. Germline loops: CDR1 MDHEN, CDR2 SYDVKM. The chain's CDR3 is CASYNGQGKGEPQHF. CDR3 sequence (DNA): TGTGCCAGTTACAACGGACAGGGGAAGGGAGAGCCCCAGCATTTT. The full variable domain, with the rest looked up from reference TRBV28 and TRBJ1-5, is DVKVTQSSRYLVKRTGEKVFLECVQDMDHENMFWYRQDPGLGLRLIYFSYDVKMKEKGDIPEGYSVSREKKERFSLILESASTNQTSMYLCASYNGQGKGEPQHFGDGTRLSIL.

Concerning this clone itself: The sample has other DNA sequences that encode this CDR3 too. The chain couples TRBV25-1 to TRBJ1-1, with 9 bases fitting TRBD1. This CDR3 contains 15 residues. The V gene end was trimmed by 4 bases and the J gene end by 4 bases; junction bases not matched to a gene: 7. Germline CDR1 and CDR2: MGHDK and SYGVNS. The CDR3 sequence: CASSVPGQGSTEAFF. The CDR3 bases are TGTGCCAGCAGTGTCCCGGGACAGGGAAGCACTGAAGCTTTCTTT.

This clone was seen a few times. The rearrangement links TRBV19 to TRBJ1-4, with TRBD1 matching 7 bases. This CDR3 comprises 15 residues. Germline V lookup: CDR1 LNHDA, CDR2 SQIVND (reference sequence). V shed 7 bases, J shed 0 bases, and the junction held 5 bases outside the gene matches. CDR3 coding DNA: TGTGCCAGTAATCAGGGGGGTGCAACTAATGAAAAACTGTTTTTT. This codes for CASNQGGATNEKLFF. The full variable domain, with the rest looked up from reference TRBV19 and TRBJ1-4, is DGGITQSPKYLFRKEGQNVTLSCEQNLNHDAMYWYRQDPGQGLRLIYYSQIVNDFQKGDIAEGYSVSREKKESFPLTVTSAQKNPTAFYLCASNQGGATNEKLFFGSGTQLSVL.

The chain employs TRBV29-1 and TRBJ1-1; D gene unclear. This CDR3 region has 13 residues. Between the trimmed V and J ends, which lost 3 bases and 5 bases, there was a span of 13 bases. The germline gives CDR1 SQVTM, CDR2 ANQGSEA. DNA of the CDR3: TGCAGCGTTGATGAGAACCGGGAAACTGAAGCTTTCTTT. The encoded protein is CSVDENRETEAFF.

In this sample, this clone turned up once. V is TRBV10-3 and J is TRBJ2-2, with no clear D. Trimming took 5 bases from V and 0 from J, leaving 10 bases between them. CDR1 and CDR2 (germline): ENHRY, SYGVKD. The CDR3 runs 15 residues. The CDR3 DNA follows: TGTGCCATCAGTCCAGCAGCGCCGAACACCGGGGAGCTGTTTTTT. This sequence encodes CAISPAAPNTGELFF.

J is TRBJ1-1 and V is TRBV11-2, with a possible D match to TRBD1 (6 bases). This CDR3 is 14 amino acids long. V lost 3 bases, J lost 5 bases, and 13 bases lay in between. Germline CDR1 and CDR2: SGHAT and FQNNGV. The CDR3 sequence is CASSFRGIETEAFF. CDR3 DNA sequence: TGTGCCAGCAGCTTCAGGGGAATAGAGACTGAAGCTTTCTTT.

This clone was found a few times. The chain links TRBV12-3 or TRBV12-4 to TRBJ2-4; the match to TRBD1 covers 9 bases. CDR3 length: 11 residues. Unmatched junction bases numbered 5, after V lost 4 bases and J lost 16 bases. CDR3 nucleotide sequence: TGTGCCAGCAGTTCCAACAGGGGGCTTTACTTC. It yields the protein CASSSNRGLYF.